Below are 26 T cell receptor beta chains sequenced from a single sample in a study of T-cell reconstitution after alpha-beta-depleted transplantation in children. Unique molecular identifiers were used to barcode this TCRbeta library. TCRdb independently ran MiXCR on the PCR reads; one entry per CDR3 protein. The sample has about 490,000 distinct CDR3 sequences, over 9.5% seen once. The starting material was PBMCs, obtained before TCRalphabeta/CD19-depleted stem cell transplant. The receptors were gathered from a child under 10 years old with inherited bone marrow failure, due to receive a stem cell transplant.

This clonotype was detected many times. The chain recombines TRBV20-1 with TRBJ1-5; no clear D gene. V lost 1 base to trimming and J lost 0 bases, with 7 bases between them. In germline, CDR1 is DFQATT, CDR2 SNEGSKA (reference sequence). The CDR3 totals 14 residues. CDR3 in DNA: TGCAGTGCTAGAGCGCCGGCTAGCAATCAGCCCCAGCATTTT. This sequence encodes CSARAPASNQPQHF.

This clonotype was counted at least ten times. The rearrangement links TRBV7-9 to TRBJ2-5; D is uncertain. CDR3 length equals 14 residues. V lost 3 bases and J 5 bases, leaving 13 bases between the germline ends. Germline V CDR1 and CDR2: SEHNR, FQNEAQ (reference sequence). The CDR3 DNA sequence: TGTGCCAGCAGCTTCGGGTCAGGCTGGGAGACCCAGTACTTC. This translates into CASSFGSGWETQYF.

The chain links TRBV5-4 to TRBJ2-3, with D possibly being TRBD1 (5 bases). Trimming left V 0 bases short and J 0 bases short, with 14 bases between. Germline V gene lookup returns CDR1 SGHNT and CDR2 YYREEE (reference sequence). The CDR3 length is 17 residues. This CDR3 reads CASSLARARRSTDTQYF. The CDR3 DNA reads as TGTGCCAGCAGCTTGGCCAGGGCCCGGCGGAGCACAGATACGCAGTATTTT.

This clonotype was detected ten times or more. The rearrangement joins TRBV9 to TRBJ2-3; D is undetermined. The CDR3 extends over 12 amino acids. Germline lookup yields CDR1 SGDLS and CDR2 YYNGEE. Trimming removed 0 bases from V and 9 bases from J, with 8 bases in between. The CDR3 reads CASSVVAGTQYF. The CDR3 DNA sequence: TGTGCCAGCAGCGTAGTCGCCGGCACGCAGTATTTT.

This clonotype was seen repeatedly, ten times or more. V gene TRBV2 combines with J gene TRBJ2-5; 9 bases are shared with TRBD1. V was clipped by 5 bases and J by 3 bases; unmatched bases: 1. The length of the CDR3 is 13 residues. In germline, CDR1 is SNHLY, CDR2 FYNNEI. The CDR3 here is CASSWDREETQYF. The CDR3 coding sequence is TGTGCCAGCAGTTGGGACAGGGAAGAGACCCAGTACTTC.

This clonotype was counted many times. CDR3 in amino acids: CASSFGSGETQYF. In nucleotides, the CDR3 is TGCGCCAGCAGCTTCGGTAGCGGGGAGACCCAGTACTTC. The rearrangement joins TRBV5-1 to TRBJ2-5, with TRBD2 matching 7 bases. V dropped 2 bases and J dropped 5; count of bases not matched to a gene: 3. CDR3 size: 13 residues. Germline lookup yields CDR1 SGHRS and CDR2 YFSETQ.

This clonotype was counted many times. The chain couples TRBV4-3 to TRBJ2-7; 11 nucleotides agree with TRBD2. CDR3 length: 16 residues. After removal of 3 bases from V and 0 bases from J, the junction contained 4 bases not matched to a gene. Germline V gives CDR1 LGHNA, CDR2 YSLEER. The CDR3 region is CASSQDGLAGSYEQYF. The DNA for the CDR3 is TGCGCCAGCAGCCAGGATGGACTAGCGGGCTCCTACGAGCAGTACTTC.

The chain employs TRBV19 and TRBJ2-7; tentatively, D is TRBD2 (6 bases). V gave up 5 bases and J gave up 3 bases, with 8 bases separating them. This CDR3 is 12 amino acids long. CDR1 LNHDA and CDR2 SQIVND come from the germline V gene (reference sequence). The CDR3 DNA is TGTGCCAGTAGTGCGGGGCACTACGAGCAGTACTTC. As protein: CASSAGHYEQYF. The variable domain in full, completed from reference TRBV19 and TRBJ2-7, reads DGGITQSPKYLFRKEGQNVTLSCEQNLNHDAMYWYRQDPGQGLRLIYYSQIVNDFQKGDIAEGYSVSREKKESFPLTVTSAQKNPTAFYLCASSAGHYEQYFGPGTRLTVT.

This clonotype was observed many times. The genes are TRBV28 and TRBJ2-7; 8 nucleotides agree with TRBD2. The junction had 6 bases not matched to a gene; V was cut back by 2 bases and J by 9 bases. Germline lookup yields CDR1 MDHEN and CDR2 SYDVKM. The CDR3 has 13 residues. The CDR3 DNA reads as TGTGCCAGCAGTTTAGGTAGCGGGATGGTGCAGTACTTC. Protein product: CASSLGSGMVQYF.

This clonotype was observed a handful of times. The V gene is TRBV19, the J gene TRBJ2-7; perhaps TRBD2 as D (6 bases). Trimming left V 3 bases short and J 3 bases short, with 15 bases between. This CDR3 spans 15 amino acids. Germline-derived CDR1 and CDR2 are LNHDA and SQIVND (reference sequence). This CDR3 is CASSIGGNRDYEQYF. CDR3 nucleotide sequence: TGTGCCAGTAGTATTGGGGGGAACCGAGACTACGAGCAGTACTTC.

This clonotype was seen ten or more times. The genes are TRBV27 and TRBJ2-7; TRBD1 matches at 9 bases. The CDR3 is 15 residues long. Trimming cost V 4 bases and J 3 bases; bases outside gene matches: 7. Germline-derived CDR1 and CDR2 are MNHEY and SMNVEV (reference sequence). CDR3 DNA: TGTGCCAGCAGTTCGGGACAGGGTCCCAACTACGAGCAGTACTTC. Translating it yields CASSSGQGPNYEQYF.

The V call is TRBV20-1, the J call TRBJ1-3; no definite D call. The germline V and J ends were trimmed by 2 bases and 4 bases, with 12 bases remaining between them. Germline V gene sequence: CDR1 DFQATT, CDR2 SNEGSKA (reference sequence). The CDR3 is 14 amino acids. This CDR3 is CSARREGLGNTIYF. The CDR3 nucleotides read TGCAGTGCTAGAAGGGAGGGTTTAGGAAACACCATATATTTT.

Ten or more counts support this clonotype. The rearrangement links TRBV7-7 to TRBJ2-1; 8 positions agree with TRBD1. The germline V gene has CDR1 SSHAT and CDR2 FNYEAQ (reference sequence). CDR3 size: 14 residues. The trim removed 5 bases at V and 3 bases at J, leaving 3 bases unmatched. The CDR3 DNA follows: TGTGCCAGCAGCGTGGGACAGGACTACAATGAGCAGTTCTTC. Its translation is CASSVGQDYNEQFF.

This clonotype was detected many times. The chain joins TRBV7-8 to TRBJ1-5; D is unclear. This CDR3 is built from 16 residues. Germline-derived CDR1 and CDR2 are SGHVS and FQNEAQ. The V end lost 3 bases, the J end lost 3 bases, and 15 bases lay between the germline ends. CDR3: CASSFADRRLNQPQHF. In DNA, the CDR3 is TGTGCCAGCAGCTTCGCGGACCGAAGGCTCAATCAGCCCCAGCATTTT.

The genes are TRBV5-1 and TRBJ2-1, with 11 positions matching TRBD2. Germline assignment: CDR1 SGHRS and CDR2 YFSETQ. The CDR3 extends over 15 amino acids. V lost 3 bases to trimming and J lost 7 bases; unmatched junction nucleotides: 6. CDR3 DNA: TGCGCCAGCAGCTCGGGACTAGCGGTTTCAAATGAGCAGTTCTTC. Translated: CASSSGLAVSNEQFF.

This clonotype has at least ten counts. The V and J genes are TRBV12-3 or TRBV12-4 and TRBJ2-3; D remains ambiguous. With 7 bases removed from V and 7 bases from J, the gap between germline ends came to 3 bases. This CDR3 has 9 amino acids. In DNA form, the CDR3 reads TGTGCCAGCAACCATACGCAGTATTTT. Translating it yields CASNHTQYF.

With respect to this clonotype: A much larger clone lies a single base off, so this may be a read error. The chain couples TRBV4-1 to TRBJ2-7, with 10 bases aligning to TRBD2. CDR1 is MGHRA and CDR2 is YSYEKL in the germline V gene. The CDR3 has 15 amino acids. The ends lost 1 base at V and 3 bases at J; junction bases unmatched: 3. The CDR3 coding sequence is TGCGCCAGCAGCCAAGGGTCTAGCGGGAGCTACGAGCAGTACTTC. Protein product: CASSQGSSGSYEQYF.

There are many counts of this clonotype. The genes are TRBV5-4 and TRBJ2-1; weak D call: TRBD2 (6 bases). The CDR3 has 14 amino acids. Trimming pared 4 bases from V and 4 bases from J, leaving 12 bases between. The germline V gene has CDR1 SGHNT and CDR2 YYREEE (reference sequence). The CDR3 reads CASSTGLTYNEQFF. CDR3 in DNA: TGTGCCAGCAGCACAGGACTAACTTACAATGAGCAGTTCTTC.

This clonotype was seen many times. The CDR3 reads CASSFRDRNTQYF. The CDR3 nucleotides read TGTGCCAGCAGTTTTCGAGATCGCAATACGCAGTATTTT. The rearrangement uses TRBV12-3 or TRBV12-4 and TRBJ2-3, with no clear D. The CDR3 covers 13 residues. The V end was cut by 3 bases, the J end by 7 bases, with 11 bases between.

This clonotype appeared a few times. V is TRBV6-1 and J is TRBJ2-5, with 12 bases that match TRBD1. The germline V gene has CDR1 MNHNS and CDR2 SASEGT. The CDR3 spans 15 residues. Unmatched junction bases numbered 8, after V lost 8 bases and J lost 4 bases. The DNA for the CDR3 is TGTGCCAGCGGGGACAGGGGGCTTCTACGAGAGACCCAGTACTTC. It is translated as CASGDRGLLRETQYF.

This clonotype was seen many times. At one end, the junction sequence differs from germline, possibly due to a read error. The chain carries TRBV5-6 and TRBJ2-1; 12 bases match TRBD2. Germline V CDR1 and CDR2: SGHDT, YYEEEE. CDR3 length: 19 residues. In DNA, the CDR3 is TGTGCCAGCAGCTTGGTGTGGCTAGCGGGAGGGTCCTCCTACAGTGAGCAGTTCTTC. Its protein is CASSLVWLAGGSSYSEQFF.

This clonotype occurred a few times. The chain is built from TRBV19 and TRBJ2-7, with TRBD2 matching 8 bases. The CDR3 runs to 15 residues. V gave up 6 bases and J gave up 5 bases; unmatched junction bases: 12. The germline CDR1 and CDR2 sequences are LNHDA and SQIVND (reference sequence). CDR3 protein: CASSQSGSYLDEQYF. DNA for the CDR3: TGTGCCAGTAGCCAAAGCGGGAGCTATTTGGACGAGCAGTACTTC.

The gene calls are TRBV2 and TRBJ1-2; D gene uncertain. CDR3 size: 14 residues. Germline CDR1 is SNHLY and CDR2 is FYNNEI. V was shortened by 0 bases and J by 8 bases, with 13 bases between the two germline ends. CDR3 DNA sequence: TGTGCCAGCAGTGAAGCGGAGGCGGGGTCGGGCTACACCTTC. It is translated as CASSEAEAGSGYTF.

V usage is TRBV5-5 and J usage is TRBJ2-1, with no clear D. The V gene lost 0 bases and the J gene lost 8 bases, with 15 bases spanning the gap. CDR1 and CDR2 from the germline V gene are SGHKS and YYEKEE (reference sequence). CDR3 length: 15 residues. CDR3 DNA: TGTGCCAGCAGCTTGGCCGGCACTCCCTTTTATGAGCAGTTCTTC. Translated: CASSLAGTPFYEQFF.

This clonotype was recorded at least ten times. This chain connects TRBV30 to TRBJ2-3, with 9 bases identical to TRBD2. V shed 6 bases and J 3 bases; nucleotides not matched to a gene: 4. The CDR3 consists of 13 residues. Germline CDR1 reads GTSNPN; CDR2 reads SVGIG (reference sequence). The CDR3 loop reads CACGGRVTDTQYF. The CDR3 nucleotides are TGTGCCTGCGGCGGGAGGGTGACAGATACGCAGTATTTT.

This clonotype was seen more than once but under ten times. The chain links TRBV7-2 to TRBJ2-7; D is perhaps TRBD1 (6 bases). Trimming left V 0 bases short and J 6 bases short, with 12 bases between. CDR1 is SGHTA and CDR2 is FQGNSA in the germline V gene. The CDR3 runs to 14 residues. CDR3 sequence reads: CASSLAPGVGEQYF. CDR3 DNA sequence: TGTGCCAGCAGCTTAGCGCCAGGGGTGGGCGAGCAGTACTTC.